This T cell receptor (beta chain) stems from a study of brain T cells in children with intractable seizures. Time point given: blood from clinic visit 5 months post-surgery; TSC patient then seizure free. The sequenced cases were selected for having the highest brain T cell transcript signatures. Pre-surgery treatment included at least one anti-epileptic drug. Turning to this clone: Antigen specificity is unknown.

Whole-study findings and limits: Only CDR3 sequence similarity suggested viral specificity, without known HCMV serostatus.

The ends were cut back, 10 bases at V and 4 bases at J, with 16 bases in the middle. The germline CDR1 and CDR2 sequences are KGHDR and SFDVKD. The length of the CDR3 is 13 residues. Only in-frame clones appear in the TCRdb table, and some are missing; sequencing was by immunoSEQ multiplex PCR. The sample includes approximately 330,000 clones, about 93% of them seen just once. The source was peripheral blood, collected roughly 5 months after surgery. This clonotype originated in a boy less than two years old with tuberous sclerosis and intractable seizures. The rearrangement links TRBV24-1 to TRBJ2-7, with D tentatively TRBD1 (5 bases). CDR3 loop: CATHNPGMYEQYF. CDR3 in DNA: TGTGCCACTCACAACCCAGGGATGTACGAGCAGTACTTC.